This T cell receptor beta chain was obtained from a study of breast tumors, draining lymph nodes, adjacent tissues. Study-level points and caveats: The data were judged consistent with most tumor T cells coming from lymph node and expanding in tumor. Tumor repertoires ranked between lymph nodes and nontumor tissue in diversity, with V and J gene preferences.

Axillary draining lymph nodes of breast cancer patients supplied the node samples. Concerning this clonotype: Antigen specificity is unknown.

TCRdb used MiXCR to reprocess the multiplex PCR reads, holding one entry per CDR3 protein. The table has some 250,000 distinct CDR3 sequences, 30% to 35% seen once. The CDR3 has 12 amino acids. The material sequenced was axillary lymph node tissue. The V gene is TRBV12-3 or TRBV12-4, the J gene TRBJ2-3, with D possibly matching TRBD2 (5 bases). The assigned J gene may be wrong: the sequence end matches TRBJ2-1 better. The TCR sequence derives from a female donor with breast cancer. Some clones in this sample may be carry-over from other donors' samples. Here the CDR3 DNA reads TGTGCCAGCAGTTTTGCGGGCGTTGAGCAGTTCTTC. Encoded protein: CASSFAGVEQFF.